This T cell receptor beta chain was sequenced for a study of molecular identifiers for immune sequencing clone quantification. Study in general: Sequencing covered four of five parts into which replicate RNA from approximately 22,000 or 94,000 naive CD8 cells was split.

Sequencing libraries of naive CD8 cells derived from around 20,000 to 990,000 sorted cells with 10%, 30% or 50% RNA. Note on this clonotype: No antigen is known for it. This may be a read error: a much more frequent sequence differs by one nucleotide.

Using its own MiXCR run on the PCR reads, TCRdb lists one record per CDR3 protein. The sample lists 10,000 or so distinct CDR3 sequences, 15% to 20% seen once, with roughly 2% in the top ten. This CDR3 region has 11 residues. Germline assignment: CDR1 MGHDK and CDR2 SYGVNS. General study results and limits: Highly expanded clone sizes could be underestimated by identical TCR molecules that share a barcode. More than 99% of effector molecules, versus under 1% of naive-cell molecules, belonged to clones above 20 RNA copies.

The chain combines TRBV25-1 with TRBJ1-1; no clear D gene. What was sequenced was naive CD8+ T cells from blood, with Jurkat cell RNA spiked in. This sample's subset: FACS-sorted CD8+CD4-CCR7+CD45RA+ naive T cells. This clonotype was obtained from a human donor in good health. Some libraries in this study had Jurkat cell RNA spiked in. CDR3 coding DNA: TGTGCCGGCAGCAAGGGCAGGGAAGCTTTCTTT. As protein: CAGSKGREAFF.